The 20 T cell receptor beta chains listed next were all sequenced from one sample in a study of T cells in localized non-small cell lung cancer. The data were produced by immunoSEQ multiplex PCR, yet TCRdb's version contains in-frame clones alone and is incomplete. The table has tens of thousands of clones, about nine tenths seen once. This specimen consisted of peripheral blood, obtained before any cancer treatment. Receptors were obtained from a man between 40 and 69 years old with stage I lung adenocarcinoma.

This chain connects TRBV5-1 to TRBJ1-2; D may be TRBD1 (5 bases). Germline CDR1 reads SGHRS; CDR2 reads YFSETQ. The CDR3 is made up of 12 amino acids. V lost 2 bases, J lost 8 bases, and 10 bases lay in between. The CDR3 DNA is TGCGCCAGCAGCTTAGAAGGGGTAGGCTACACCTTC. Translating it yields CASSLEGVGYTF.

The chain recombines TRBV11-2 with TRBJ2-7; 8 nucleotides match TRBD2. Germline values: CDR1 SGHAT, CDR2 FQNNGV. The CDR3 is 15 amino acids. The junction had 11 bases not matched to a gene; V was cut back by 6 bases and J by 4 bases. The CDR3 DNA sequence: TGTGCCAGCAGTCCCACGAGCGGGAGTGGGTACGAGCAGTACTTC. It specifies CASSPTSGSGYEQYF.

This chain uses TRBV11-3 with TRBJ2-7; a weak D match, TRBD1 (6 bases). CDR1 SGHNT and CDR2 YENEEA come from the germline V gene. The CDR3 loop spans 13 amino acids. Trimming removed 6 bases at V and 2 bases at J, with 11 bases between. As DNA, the CDR3 is TGTGCCAGCAGTCGGGACACCGCCTACGAGCAGTACTTC. It yields the protein CASSRDTAYEQYF. Full variable domain (rest looked up from reference TRBV11-3 and TRBJ2-7): EAGVVQSPRYKIIEKKQPVAFWCNPISGHNTLYWYLQNLGQGPELLIRYENEEAVDDSQLPKDRFSAERLKGVDSTLKIQPAELGDSAVYLCASSRDTAYEQYFGPGTRLTVT.

The J gene is TRBJ2-7, the V gene TRBV7-9, with D unclear. Trimming shortened V by 5 bases and J by 4 bases, and 12 bases separated the two germline ends. Looked up from germline, CDR1 is SEHNR and CDR2 is FQNEAQ (reference sequence). The CDR3 is made up of 13 amino acids. The CDR3 protein is CASSNPMGYEQYF. Written as DNA, the CDR3 is TGTGCCAGCAGCAACCCGATGGGGTACGAGCAGTACTTC.

The chain has TRBV5-8 and TRBJ2-7; a possible D gene is TRBD1 (6 bases). This CDR3 has 15 residues. Trimming took 3 bases from V and 9 from J, leaving 22 bases between them. Per germline, CDR1 SGHTS and CDR2 YDEGEE. The CDR3 here is CASSSPRQGIVGQYF. The CDR3 DNA reads TGTGCCAGCAGCTCCCCCCGTCAGGGGATAGTAGGGCAGTACTTC.

This chain connects TRBV10-3 to TRBJ2-3; D is undetermined. Trimming left V 0 bases short and J 3 bases short, with 4 bases between. The CDR3 length is 13 residues. The germline V gene has CDR1 ENHRY and CDR2 SYGVKD. The CDR3: CAISESGTDTQYF. The CDR3 DNA reads TGTGCCATCAGTGAGTCCGGGACAGATACGCAGTATTTT.

The V gene is TRBV30, the J gene TRBJ1-2, with D perhaps TRBD1 (5 bases). CDR3 length: 12 amino acids. Germline V lookup: CDR1 GTSNPN, CDR2 SVGIG (reference sequence). The V end was cut by 2 bases, the J end by 6 bases, with 10 bases between. CDR3 sequence reads: CAWSSGADGYTF. The CDR3 DNA sequence: TGTGCCTGGAGTTCCGGGGCTGATGGCTACACCTTC.

The chain couples TRBV7-9 to TRBJ2-7; 10 bases line up with TRBD1. Trimming at V came to 7 bases and at J to 4 bases, leaving 4 bases not matched to a gene. Germline values: CDR1 SEHNR, CDR2 FQNEAQ (reference sequence). The CDR3 has 13 residues. This CDR3 is CASNSGQGYEQYF. CDR3 in DNA: TGTGCCAGCAACTCGGGACAGGGGTACGAGCAGTACTTC.

The chain links TRBV7-6 to TRBJ2-7; the match to TRBD2 covers 7 bases. With 5 bases clipped from V and 4 bases from J, the junction kept 14 bases outside the gene matches. The CDR3 sequence is 16 residues long. From germline, CDR1 is SGHVS and CDR2 FNYEAQ. The CDR3 nucleotides read TGTGCCAGCAGCCCCGAAGGGCTAGCGGAGACTTACGAGCAGTACTTC. Protein product: CASSPEGLAETYEQYF. The full variable domain, in which reference TRBV7-6 and TRBJ2-7 provide the parts outside the CDR3, is GAGVSQSPRYKVTKRGQDVALRCDPISGHVSLYWYRQALGQGPEFLTYFNYEAQQDKSGLPNDRFSAERPEGSISTLTIQRTEQRDSAMYRCASSPEGLAETYEQYFGPGTRLTVT.

The chain uses TRBV19 and TRBJ1-5, with D hard to call. The CDR3 contains 16 residues. Trimming stripped 2 bases from V and 0 bases from J, with 11 bases between. Per germline, CDR1 LNHDA and CDR2 SQIVND (reference sequence). The CDR3 DNA follows: TGTGCCAGTAGTATACAGGTTGTGGGTAGCAATCAGCCCCAGCATTTT. The encoded protein is CASSIQVVGSNQPQHF.

This clone was seen once. The rearrangement uses TRBV5-1 and TRBJ2-3; D gene ambiguous. Trimming pared 0 bases from V and 2 bases from J, leaving 10 bases between. The length of the CDR3 is 15 residues. Germline CDR1 reads SGHRS; CDR2 reads YFSETQ. The CDR3 loop is CASSLAGRNTDTQYF. CDR3 sequence (DNA): TGCGCCAGCAGCTTGGCCGGGCGAAACACAGATACGCAGTATTTT.

The J gene is TRBJ1-5, the V gene TRBV7-8; the match to TRBD1 covers 8 bases. This CDR3 comprises 16 residues. The germline V gene has CDR1 SGHVS and CDR2 FQNEAQ. J gave up 2 bases and V 5 bases, and 8 bases lay outside the gene matches. CDR3 sequence reads: CASSPRWGQGNQPQHF. The DNA of the CDR3 is TGTGCCAGCAGCCCCCGGTGGGGACAGGGCAATCAGCCCCAGCATTTT.

The sample holds one count of this clone. The J gene is TRBJ2-3, the V gene TRBV5-1; the match to TRBD2 covers 12 bases. J was trimmed by 3 bases and V by 1 base; bases with no gene match: 0. Germline lookup yields CDR1 SGHRS and CDR2 YFSETQ. The CDR3 runs to 15 residues. The CDR3 coding sequence is TGCGCCAGCAGCTTGCTAGCGGGAGGGACAGATACGCAGTATTTT. Translating it yields CASSLLAGGTDTQYF.

The chain couples TRBV7-8 to TRBJ2-5, with 7 bases identical to TRBD1. The CDR3 spans 14 residues. CDR1 is SGHVS and CDR2 is FQNEAQ in the germline V gene. The trim removed 6 bases at V and 3 bases at J, leaving 7 bases unmatched. CDR3 nucleotide sequence: TGTGCCAGCAGGCTTACAGGGGAAAAAGAGACCCAGTACTTC. Protein product: CASRLTGEKETQYF.

The chain is built from TRBV6-4 and TRBJ1-2; TRBD1 matches 9 bases. Germline CDR1 and CDR2: MRHNA and SNTAGT. The junction had 7 bases not matched to a gene; V was cut back by 5 bases and J by 0 bases. CDR3 length: 16 amino acids. CDR3 coding DNA: TGTGCCAGCAGTCCGTTACGACAGGGGGCTAACTATGGCTACACCTTC. Protein sequence: CASSPLRQGANYGYTF.

This chain joins TRBV5-1 and TRBJ2-2; D might be TRBD2 (5 bases). This CDR3 spans 15 amino acids. V lost 4 bases, J lost 4 bases, and 14 bases lay in between. Germline CDR1 reads SGHRS; CDR2 reads YFSETQ. The CDR3 DNA reads TGCGCCAGCAGCCCGGACTCGTCAGCCACCGGGGAGCTGTTTTTT. It encodes CASSPDSSATGELFF.

The chain joins TRBV6-5 to TRBJ2-2; D is undetermined. Germline CDR1 reads MNHEY; CDR2 reads SVGAGI. This CDR3 is built from 12 residues. V was clipped by 4 bases and J by 6 bases, with 6 bases between them. The CDR3 here is CASSSGSGELFF. The CDR3 DNA reads as TGTGCCAGCAGTTCGGGCTCCGGGGAGCTGTTTTTT.

The chain is built from TRBV5-1 and TRBJ2-7; D is unresolved. Per the germline V gene, CDR1 is SGHRS and CDR2 is YFSETQ. Trimming stripped 0 bases from V and 7 bases from J, with 11 bases between. CDR3 length: 13 amino acids. The CDR3 loop reads CASSLAFGSEQYF. The DNA for the CDR3 is TGCGCCAGCAGCTTGGCCTTCGGGTCAGAGCAGTACTTC.

J is TRBJ2-1 and V is TRBV5-1; 8 bases are a match to TRBD2. CDR3 size: 18 residues. The J segment lost 4 bases and the V segment lost 0 bases, leaving 12 bases of the junction unmatched. From germline, CDR1 is SGHRS and CDR2 YFSETQ. The CDR3 coding sequence is TGCGCCAGCAGCTTGGCCCCACGTATGATAGCGGGGTACAATGAGCAGTTCTTC. This translates into CASSLAPRMIAGYNEQFF.

V usage is TRBV6-6 and J usage is TRBJ2-7; either TRBD1 or TRBD2 may supply D (5 bases each). The CDR3 covers 13 residues. Germline loops: CDR1 MNHNY, CDR2 SVGAGI (reference sequence). V dropped 8 bases and J dropped 1 base, with 12 bases sitting between them. CDR3 loop: CASRRDGSYEQYF. The CDR3 DNA reads as TGTGCCAGCCGTCGGGACGGATCCTACGAGCAGTACTTC.